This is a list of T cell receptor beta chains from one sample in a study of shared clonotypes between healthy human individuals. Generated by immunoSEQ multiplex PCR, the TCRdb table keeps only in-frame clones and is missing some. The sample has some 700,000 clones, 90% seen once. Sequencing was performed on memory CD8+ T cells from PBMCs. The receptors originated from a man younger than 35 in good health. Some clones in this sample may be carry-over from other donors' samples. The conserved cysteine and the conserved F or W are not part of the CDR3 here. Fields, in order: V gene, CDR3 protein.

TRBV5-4 ASSGRAFDTQY
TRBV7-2 ASSLSRVPPYEQY
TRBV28 ASSLGRYNEQF
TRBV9 ASSVGLAGDSNGELF
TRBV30 AWGPGGAGNTIY
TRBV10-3 AISESAGQGHTGELF
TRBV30 AWSESNQPQH
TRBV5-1 ASSSIRDSGTGELF
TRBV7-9 ASAEGNQPQH
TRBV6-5 ASSPGHPTDTQY
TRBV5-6 ASSPRGGALYEQY
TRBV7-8 ASVLGGPSSYEQY
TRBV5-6 ASSLGSDGNTIY
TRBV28 ASSPRSTGGLGAN
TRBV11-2 ASSLAGQTYEQY
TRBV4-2 ASSLGGDQPQH
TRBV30 AWSHLRGAPGNEQF
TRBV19 ASKRENIGELF
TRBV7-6 ASSFGTHYGYT
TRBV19 ASHGWEGTDTQY